The present T cell receptor (beta chain) was sequenced within a study of beta chain features in type 1 diabetes. The germline V and J ends were trimmed by 1 base and 4 bases, with 11 bases remaining between them. The CDR3 contains 15 residues. From germline, CDR1 is MGHRA and CDR2 YSYEKL. CD45RO/CCR7/CD25/CD127/CD95/CD27 sorting isolated CD4+ naive, central memory, regulatory and stem cell-like memory cells. The authors reverse transcribed all of the isolated RNA, so sequencing captured expressed TCRB transcripts. Sequencing was performed with immunoSEQ multiplex PCR; in TCRdb, only in-frame clones are kept and a portion is missing. There are about 220,000 clones in the sample; roughly a tenth occur only once, and 1% to 1.5% lies in the top ten. Notes on the study in general: Comparison showed that naive, central memory and Treg TCRB repertoires appeared more similar among patients than among healthy donors. Equally in patients and controls, PCR might preferentially amplify shorter templates.

This clone showed up just a few times. The antigen is not known. The receptor was isolated from a man aged 18 to 30 in good health. The source material was central memory CD4+ T cells from blood. The gene calls are TRBV4-1 and TRBJ2-1; D gene uncertain. The CDR3 region is CASSQGMPGYNEQFF. DNA for the CDR3: TGCGCCAGCAGCCAAGGAATGCCAGGATACAATGAGCAGTTCTTC.